This record looks at one T cell receptor (beta chain) sequence and its context. As yet, its antigen is unknown. The length of the CDR3 is 13 residues. Germline CDR1 ENHRY, CDR2 SYGVKD. Trimming cost V 9 bases and J 7 bases; bases outside gene matches: 5. The data belong to a study of blood T cells in healthy people across ages. In each sample, at least 6 million PBMCs were isolated. Each sample provided at least 6 micrograms of extracted total RNA. A second PCR of 7 to 11 cycles used a sample-barcoded 5' primer and a J-beta primer mix. Every cDNA was tagged by a template-switch adaptor with 12 random nucleotides. TCRdb reprocessed the 5' RACE reads with MiXCR, giving one entry per CDR3 protein. The table lists about 1.6 million distinct CDR3 sequences, around 36% of them singletons. Regarding the study as a whole: Long-lived and aged donors differed, with more naive CD4+ cells and higher diversity in the long-lived.

Sequencing was performed on blood. The TCR originated in a woman aged 30 to 39 in good health. This sequence joins TRBV10-3 and TRBJ1-6, with 8 bases matching TRBD1. The CDR3 spells CAITQGDNSPLHF. The CDR3, as DNA: TGTGCCATTACACAGGGGGACAATTCACCCCTCCACTTT.